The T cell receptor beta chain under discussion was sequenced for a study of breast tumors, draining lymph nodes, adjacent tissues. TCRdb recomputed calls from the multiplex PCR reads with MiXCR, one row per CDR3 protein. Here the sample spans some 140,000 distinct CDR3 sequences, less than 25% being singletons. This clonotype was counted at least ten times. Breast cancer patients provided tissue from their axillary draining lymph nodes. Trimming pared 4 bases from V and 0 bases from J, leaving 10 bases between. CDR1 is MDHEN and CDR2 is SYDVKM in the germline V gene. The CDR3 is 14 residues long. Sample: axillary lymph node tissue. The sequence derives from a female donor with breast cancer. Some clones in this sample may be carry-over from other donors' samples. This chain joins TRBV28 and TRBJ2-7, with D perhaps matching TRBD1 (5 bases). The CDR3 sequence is CASSSGPPSYEQYF. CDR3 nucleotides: TGTGCCAGCAGTTCAGGGCCCCCCTCCTACGAGCAGTACTTC.